These 2 T cell receptor beta chains came from one sample sequenced in a study of T cells expressing NK-cell markers. For each CDR3 protein, TCRdb gives one entry from its re-call of the 5' RACE reads, without DNA. The sample holds about 170,000 distinct CDR3 sequences. The sample was blood T cells: a sorted CD56 or NKG2C T cell subset, CD4+ or CD8+ T cells, or bulk PBMC T cells (not recorded which). The origin of the receptors is a man aged 18-75 years in good health.

The chain links TRBV15 to TRBJ2-7; TCRdb gives TRBD2 as the D gene, but with no DNA this cannot be confirmed. CDR1 and CDR2 (germline): LNHNV, YYDKDF (reference sequence). The CDR3 runs 15 residues. The CDR3 spells CATSGATSGSYEQYF.

V gene TRBV24-1 combines with J gene TRBJ1-2. Germline V CDR1 and CDR2: KGHDR, SFDVKD. The CDR3 totals 12 residues. CDR3 sequence reads: CATSDWTSGYTF.